What follows is one T cell receptor beta chain and its context. One end of the junction fails to match germline, which may point to a read error. The data were taken from a study of blood T cells in healthy people across ages. Germline CDR1 is SGHRS and CDR2 is YFSETQ. The CDR3 runs 14 residues. PCR was performed a second time for about 7 to 12 cycles using a sample-barcoded 5' primer and a J-beta primer mix. TCRdb called the 5' RACE reads again in MiXCR, with one record for every CDR3 protein. This repertoire shows 1.5 million to 2 million distinct CDR3 sequences, approximately 30% found once; its top ten account for around 7.7%.

The chain joins TRBV5-1 to TRBJ1-2, with 8 bases lining up with TRBD1. The sample comprised blood. This sequence originates from a woman aged 25 to 39 in good health. The CDR3 DNA reads TGCGCCAGCAGTTTGGGACAGGCCGTCAATGGCTACACCTTC. Amino acids: CASSLGQAVNGYTF.